This T cell receptor (beta chain) was identified in a study of blood T cell repertoires in COVID-19. Original methodology: Amplification from reference gene primers served as the basis for estimated nucleated cell counts. Here immunoSEQ multiplex PCR was the method, and the copy in TCRdb shows in-frame clones only, minus some. V, J and clone size are those of that table, while D and trimming were read from the DNA. The table shows approximately 140,000 clones, with 85% occurring only once. The TCR comes from a woman aged 40 to 50 with active or convalescent COVID-19. Sequenced: peripheral blood.

This CDR3 is CASSYPGTGVLEPQPQHF. The DNA for the CDR3 is TGTGCCAGCAGTTACCCCGGGACAGGGGTCCTGGAACCTCAGCCCCAGCATTTT. The chain recombines TRBV6-2 or TRBV6-3 with TRBJ1-5, with 10 bases aligning to TRBD1. There are 18 residues in the CDR3. CDR1 MNHEY and CDR2 SVGEGT come from the germline V gene. Trimming removed 2 bases from V and 6 bases from J; junction bases left unmatched: 13.